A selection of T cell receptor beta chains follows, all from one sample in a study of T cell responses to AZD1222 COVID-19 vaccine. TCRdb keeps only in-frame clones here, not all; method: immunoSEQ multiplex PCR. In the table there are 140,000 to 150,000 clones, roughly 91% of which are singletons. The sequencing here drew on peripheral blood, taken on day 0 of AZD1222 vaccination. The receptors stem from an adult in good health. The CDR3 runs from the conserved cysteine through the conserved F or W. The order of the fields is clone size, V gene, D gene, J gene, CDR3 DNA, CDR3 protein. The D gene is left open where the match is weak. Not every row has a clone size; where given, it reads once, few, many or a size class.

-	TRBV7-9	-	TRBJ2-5	TGTGCCAGCAGCTTAGCAGTCGCGGAGACCCAGTACTTC	CASSLAVAETQYF
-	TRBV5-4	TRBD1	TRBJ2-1	TGTGCCAGCAGCTCTCTAGGACAGGGGATCAATGAGCAGTTCTTC	CASSSLGQGINEQFF
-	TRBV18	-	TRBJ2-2	TGTGCCAGCTCACCAGGGACTGCGAACACCGGGGAGCTGTTTTTT	CASSPGTANTGELFF
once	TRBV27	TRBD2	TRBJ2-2	TGTGCCAGCAGTTTATCGCAGGGAGGGGGGGAGCTGTTTTTT	CASSLSQGGGELFF
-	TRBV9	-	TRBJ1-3	TGTGCCAGCAGCGTACAGGGATTTGGAAACACCATATATTTT	CASSVQGFGNTIYF
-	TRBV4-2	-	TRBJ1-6	TGTGCCAGCAGCCTAGGGGATAATTCACCCCTCCACTTT	CASSLGDNSPLHF
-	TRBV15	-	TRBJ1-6	TGTGCCACCAGCAGAGATCCGTCAGCCAGGGGCAATTCACCCCTCCACTTT	CATSRDPSARGNSPLHF
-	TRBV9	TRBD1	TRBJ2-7	TGTGCCAGCAGCGCCGGCACAGGGGGCAGCGAGCAGTACTTC	CASSAGTGGSEQYF
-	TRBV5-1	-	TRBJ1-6	TGCGCCAGCAGCTTGGCATCAGGGTCCTACTCACCCCTCCACTTT	CASSLASGSYSPLHF
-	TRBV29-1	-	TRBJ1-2	TGCAGCGTTGACGGTCAGGGCAGATATGGCTACACCTTC	CSVDGQGRYGYTF
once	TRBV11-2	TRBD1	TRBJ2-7	TGTGCCAGCAGCCTAGGGACAGGGGCCTACGAGCAGTACTTC	CASSLGTGAYEQYF
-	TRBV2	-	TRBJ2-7	TGTGCCAGCAGGAGCCCAGACAGCTACGAGCAGTACTTC	CASRSPDSYEQYF
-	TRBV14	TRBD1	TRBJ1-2	TGTGCCAGCAGACGGACAGGGACTAACTATGGCTACACCTTC	CASRRTGTNYGYTF
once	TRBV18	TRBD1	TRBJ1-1	TGTGCCAGCTCACCACTGAAACAACAGGGGCTGAACACTGAAGCTTTCTTT	CASSPLKQQGLNTEAFF
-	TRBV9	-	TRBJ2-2	TGTGCCAGCAGCGTATCTTGGGGTGGGGAGCTGTTTTTT	CASSVSWGGELFF
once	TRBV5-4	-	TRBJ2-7	TGTGCCAGCATCCTACCCGGCCAGGGATGGAACGAGCAGTACTTC	CASILPGQGWNEQYF
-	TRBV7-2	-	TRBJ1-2	TGTGCCAGCAGCTTAGCGAAGGGTCTTGCAACTAGTGGCTACACCTTC	CASSLAKGLATSGYTF
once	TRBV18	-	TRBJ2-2	TGTGCCAGCTCATTTTCAAGGGAAGCCGGGGAGCTGTTTTTT	CASSFSREAGELFF
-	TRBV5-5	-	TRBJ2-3	TGTGCCAGCAGCTTGGGGACTAATTGGGTTACAGATACGCAGTATTTT	CASSLGTNWVTDTQYF
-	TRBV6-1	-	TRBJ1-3	TGTGCCAGCAGTGAACTGAGAAACACCATATATTTT	CASSELRNTIYF